The next 11 T cell receptor beta chains were all read from a single sample in a study of blood T cell repertoires in COVID-19. Profiled with immunoSEQ multiplex PCR; TCRdb holds only in-frame clones, not every one. This table has about 74,000 clones, over 75% appearing once. Input material: peripheral blood. Receptors were obtained from a woman older than 75 with active or convalescent COVID-19.

This clone was seen a single time. The chain carries TRBV4-1 and TRBJ2-6, with a weak D call TRBD1 (5 bases). The CDR3 sequence is 17 residues long. Germline loops: CDR1 MGHRA, CDR2 YSYEKL. V was cut by 4 bases and J by 0 bases, with 13 bases left in between. For the CDR3, the DNA is TGCGCCAGCAGCCTAGATCCACAGGTCTCTGGGGCCAACGTCCTGACTTTC. This sequence encodes CASSLDPQVSGANVLTF.

The CDR3 here is CASSDGGRRVNEKLFF. As DNA, the CDR3 is TGTGCCAGCAGCGACGGCGGGAGGCGCGTTAATGAAAAACTGTTTTTT. The rearrangement uses TRBV7-9 and TRBJ1-4; the D is unclear. The CDR3 is 16 amino acids. V dropped 5 bases and J dropped 4 bases, with 17 bases sitting between them. Germline CDR1 SEHNR, CDR2 FQNEAQ (reference sequence).

This clone was observed once. The chain links TRBV9 to TRBJ2-3, with 11 bases fitting TRBD2. The germline V gene encodes CDR1 SGDLS and CDR2 YYNGEE. V was clipped by 4 bases and J by 3 bases; unmatched bases: 7. There are 16 residues in the CDR3. The CDR3 nucleotides are TGTGCCAGCAGCCTTACCGGGACTAGCGGAACAGATACGCAGTATTTT. This gives the protein CASSLTGTSGTDTQYF.

A single count supports this clone. The gene calls are TRBV27 and TRBJ1-5, with D hard to call. CDR1 and CDR2 from the germline V gene are MNHEY and SMNVEV (reference sequence). The CDR3 extends over 14 amino acids. Deletions cut 2 bases from V and 11 bases from J, with 16 bases between. This CDR3 reads CASSLASTGSAQHF. DNA of the CDR3: TGTGCCAGCAGTTTAGCCTCAACCGGGTCAGCCCAGCATTTT.

The chain links TRBV5-1 to TRBJ1-2, with TRBD1 identical over 7 bases. The CDR3 totals 15 residues. V lost 4 bases and J lost 2; bases outside the gene matches: 8. Germline V gene sequence: CDR1 SGHRS, CDR2 YFSETQ. Here the CDR3 reads CASSLPGQQNYGYTF. DNA of the CDR3: TGCGCCAGCAGCCTTCCGGGACAGCAAAACTATGGCTACACCTTC.

The rearrangement uses TRBV6-5 and TRBJ1-2; a possible D gene is TRBD1 (5 bases). Germline loops: CDR1 MNHEY, CDR2 SVGAGI. This CDR3 contains 13 residues. Deletions cut 9 bases from V and 1 base from J, with 12 bases between. CDR3 nucleotides: TGTGCCAGTCGACAGTCCCTTAACTATGGCTACACCTTC. It specifies CASRQSLNYGYTF.

CDR3: CASSQDHRMAHGYTF. The DNA for the CDR3 is TGTGCCAGCAGCCAAGATCACAGAATGGCGCATGGCTACACCTTC. The chain has TRBV14 and TRBJ1-2; D gene uncertain. V lost 0 bases and J 6 bases, leaving 14 bases between the germline ends. Germline V gene data show CDR1 as SGHDN and CDR2 as FVKESK. The length of the CDR3 is 15 residues.

The V call is TRBV7-2, the J call TRBJ1-5; D gene uncertain. Trimming took 4 bases from V and 5 from J, leaving 12 bases between them. This CDR3 contains 14 residues. Germline loops: CDR1 SGHTA, CDR2 FQGNSA. The CDR3: CASSSQVGDQPQHF. The CDR3 region has the DNA TGTGCCAGCAGCTCCCAGGTGGGAGATCAGCCCCAGCATTTT.

The chain couples TRBV5-5 to TRBJ1-6; 7 positions match TRBD1. Unmatched junction bases numbered 6, after V lost 4 bases and J lost 8 bases. This CDR3 is 14 amino acids long. Germline loops: CDR1 SGHKS, CDR2 YYEKEE (reference sequence). The CDR3: CASSVGTADSPLHF. The CDR3 DNA reads TGTGCCAGCAGCGTCGGGACAGCAGATTCACCCCTCCACTTT.

The chain uses TRBV7-9 and TRBJ2-5, with D maybe TRBD1 (6 bases). V was pared by 5 bases and J by 5 bases, with 12 bases between. CDR1 is SEHNR and CDR2 is FQNEAQ in the germline V gene (reference sequence). CDR3 length: 13 amino acids. The CDR3 loop reads CASSRDTGETQYF. CDR3 nucleotide sequence: TGTGCCAGCAGCAGGGACACCGGGGAGACCCAGTACTTC.

V and J are TRBV27 and TRBJ1-2; D may be TRBD1 (5 bases). The CDR3 spans 15 residues. The V and J ends lost 2 bases and 4 bases respectively, with 14 bases between them. Per the germline V gene, CDR1 is MNHEY and CDR2 is SMNVEV (reference sequence). The CDR3, as DNA: TGTGCCAGCAGTTTAGATCCTGGCAGGGCCTATGGCTACACCTTC. Translation: CASSLDPGRAYGYTF.